This TCR beta chain was sequenced for a study of T cell responses to AZD1222 COVID-19 vaccine. Study-wide points: Spike-specific TCRs gained breadth and depth after people received two AZD1222 doses. Donors were mostly white British, more females; clonal diversity possibly underestimated. Targets within unmutated variant regions were reportedly found for nearly half of spike-specific TCRs. Repertoires were sampled only after the peak T cell response.

Notes on this clone: The antigen is unknown.

This CDR3 region has 12 residues. V was trimmed by 3 bases and J by 3 bases, leaving 8 bases between them. CDR1 is GTSNPN and CDR2 is SVGIG in the germline V gene (reference sequence). The repertoire was sequenced with immunoSEQ multiplex PCR; TCRdb's copy has only in-frame clones and lacks some. This table holds 90,000 to 120,000 clones, 92% found once. Sequencing used peripheral blood, obtained on day 0 of AZD1222 vaccination. This clonotype originated in an adult in good health. This chain joins TRBV30 and TRBJ1-2; D not resolved. CDR3 in amino acids: CAWSSGDYGYTF. CDR3 DNA: TGTGCCTGGAGCAGCGGCGACTATGGCTACACCTTC.